This T cell receptor (beta chain) was retrieved from a study of control samples from healthy donors and cancer patients. Profiled with immunoSEQ multiplex PCR; TCRdb holds only in-frame clones, not every one. The sample records around 84,000 clones, 90% to 95% being singletons. Sequenced sample: blood. This receptor was identified in a man aged 25 to 45 in good health.

The CDR3 DNA sequence: TGTGCCAGCAGTTTTTACGACTACGAGCAGTACTTC. Its translation: CASSFYDYEQYF. This chain links TRBV12-3 or TRBV12-4 with TRBJ2-7; D gene uncertain. The CDR3 loop spans 12 amino acids. V lost 3 bases, J lost 3 bases, and 6 bases lay in between.